The rows below give T cell receptor beta chains drawn from one sample of a study of blood T cell repertoires in COVID-19. Data came from immunoSEQ multiplex PCR; TCRdb stores just in-frame clones and leaves some out. This table holds 5,000 to 5,500 clones, about 88% found once. Sequenced material: peripheral blood. The receptors derive from a woman older than 75 with acute or convalescent COVID-19. The CDR3 runs from the conserved cysteine through the conserved F or W.

V gene,J gene,CDR3 protein
TRBV7-2,TRBJ1-1,CASSLASSRTGGWTEAFF
TRBV5-1,TRBJ2-1,CARSLGGGAYNEQFF
TRBV2,TRBJ2-3,CASRRTQSTDTQYF
TRBV6-6,TRBJ2-5,CASSYELAGQETQYF
TRBV12-3/TRBV12-4,TRBJ2-1,CASSFYHNEQFF
TRBV7-8,TRBJ1-1,CASSAYRGYFEAFF
TRBV7-9,TRBJ1-1,CASRSDNPTEAFF
TRBV27,TRBJ1-5,CASSPQGYSNQPQHF
TRBV4-1,TRBJ2-3,CASSQGDSTADTQYF
TRBV11-1,TRBJ1-1,CASSPNRGNTEAFF
TRBV6-5,TRBJ1-2,CASSYGGGHNYGYTF
TRBV5-1,TRBJ2-3,CASSLMRGSTDTQYF
TRBV5-1,TRBJ1-1,CASSVQVDTEAFF
TRBV24-1,TRBJ2-6,CATSDATVGANVLTF
TRBV5-1,TRBJ1-2,CASSLGDTGGYTF
TRBV27,TRBJ2-3,CASSLKGADTQYF
TRBV28,TRBJ1-5,CASSFAQGLTQHF
TRBV5-5,TRBJ2-5,CASSGSGGAETQYF
TRBV5-4,TRBJ2-3,CASSPASGGFAADTQYF
TRBV23-1,TRBJ2-1,CASSQSGSGRSYNEQFF